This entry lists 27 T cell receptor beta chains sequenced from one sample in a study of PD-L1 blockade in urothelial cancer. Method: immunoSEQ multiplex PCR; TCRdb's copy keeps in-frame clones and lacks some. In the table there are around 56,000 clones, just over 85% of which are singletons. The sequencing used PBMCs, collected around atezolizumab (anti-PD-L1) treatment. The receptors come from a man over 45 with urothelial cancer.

The CDR3 DNA is TGTGCCAGCAGTCCCTCGGGACAGGGGCGTGGACAGCCCCAGCATTTT. This gives the protein CASSPSGQGRGQPQHF. The genes are TRBV27 and TRBJ1-5, with 10 bases lining up with TRBD1. The CDR3 length is 16 residues. V lost 5 bases to trimming and J lost 7 bases; unmatched junction nucleotides: 11. CDR1 is MNHEY, CDR2 SMNVEV, per germline (reference sequence).

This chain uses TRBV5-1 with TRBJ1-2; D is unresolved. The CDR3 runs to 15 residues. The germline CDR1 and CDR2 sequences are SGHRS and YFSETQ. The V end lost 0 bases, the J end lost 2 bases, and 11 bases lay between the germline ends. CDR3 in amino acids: CASSLAGTENYGYTF. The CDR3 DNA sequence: TGCGCCAGCAGCTTGGCCGGAACGGAGAACTATGGCTACACCTTC. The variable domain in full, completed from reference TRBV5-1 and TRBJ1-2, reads KAGVTQTPRYLIKTRGQQVTLSCSPISGHRSVSWYQQTPGQGLQFLFEYFSETQRNKGNFPGRFSGRQFSNSRSEMNVSTLELGDSALYLCASSLAGTENYGYTFGSGTRLTVV.

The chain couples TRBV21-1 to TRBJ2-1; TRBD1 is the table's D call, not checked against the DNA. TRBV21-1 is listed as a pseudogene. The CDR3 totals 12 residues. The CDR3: CASSKVARPRFF. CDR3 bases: TGTGCCAGCAGCAAAGTGGCCCGCCCAAGGTTCTTC.

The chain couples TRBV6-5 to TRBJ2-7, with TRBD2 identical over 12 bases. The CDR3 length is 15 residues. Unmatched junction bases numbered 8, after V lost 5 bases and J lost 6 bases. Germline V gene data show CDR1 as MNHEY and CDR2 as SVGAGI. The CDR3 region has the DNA TGTGCCAGCAGTCCTAGCGGGAGGGGTGTCGGCGAGCAGTACTTC. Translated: CASSPSGRGVGEQYF.

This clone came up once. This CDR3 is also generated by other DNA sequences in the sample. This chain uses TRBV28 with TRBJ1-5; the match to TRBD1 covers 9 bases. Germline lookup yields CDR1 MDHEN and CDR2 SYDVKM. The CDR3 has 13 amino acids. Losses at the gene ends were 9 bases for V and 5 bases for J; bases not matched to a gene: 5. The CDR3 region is CASSRTGDQPQHF. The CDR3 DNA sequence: TGTGCCAGTTCAAGGACAGGGGATCAGCCCCAGCATTTT.

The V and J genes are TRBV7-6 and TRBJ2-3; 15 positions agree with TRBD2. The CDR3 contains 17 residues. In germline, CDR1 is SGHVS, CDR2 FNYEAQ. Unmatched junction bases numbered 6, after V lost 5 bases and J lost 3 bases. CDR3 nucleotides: TGTGCCAGCAGCCTCCGTGGGACTAGCGGGAGGACAGATACGCAGTATTTT. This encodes CASSLRGTSGRTDTQYF.

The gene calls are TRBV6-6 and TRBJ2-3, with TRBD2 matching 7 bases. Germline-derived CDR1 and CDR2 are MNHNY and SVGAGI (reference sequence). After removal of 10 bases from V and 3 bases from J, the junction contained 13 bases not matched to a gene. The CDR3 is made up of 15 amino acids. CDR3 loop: CATLWGGRLTDTQYF. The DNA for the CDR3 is TGTGCCACCCTGTGGGGCGGGAGACTAACAGATACGCAGTATTTT.

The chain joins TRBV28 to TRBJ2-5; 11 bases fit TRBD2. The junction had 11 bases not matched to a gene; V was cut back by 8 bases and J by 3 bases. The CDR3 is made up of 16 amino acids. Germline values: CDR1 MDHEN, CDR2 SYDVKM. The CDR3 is CASFPLAGGDKETQYF. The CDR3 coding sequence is TGTGCCAGCTTCCCTCTAGCGGGAGGTGATAAAGAGACCCAGTACTTC. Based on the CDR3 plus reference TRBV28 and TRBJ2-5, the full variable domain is DVKVTQSSRYLVKRTGEKVFLECVQDMDHENMFWYRQDPGLGLRLIYFSYDVKMKEKGDIPEGYSVSREKKERFSLILESASTNQTSMYLCASFPLAGGDKETQYFGPGTRLLVL.

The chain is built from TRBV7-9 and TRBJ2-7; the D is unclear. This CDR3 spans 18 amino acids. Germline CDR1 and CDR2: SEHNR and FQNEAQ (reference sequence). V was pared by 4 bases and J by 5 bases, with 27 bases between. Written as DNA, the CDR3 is TGTGCCAGCAGCTATATTCTGGGCAGGCCTTTGGGTTCGGACGAGCAGTACTTC. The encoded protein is CASSYILGRPLGSDEQYF.

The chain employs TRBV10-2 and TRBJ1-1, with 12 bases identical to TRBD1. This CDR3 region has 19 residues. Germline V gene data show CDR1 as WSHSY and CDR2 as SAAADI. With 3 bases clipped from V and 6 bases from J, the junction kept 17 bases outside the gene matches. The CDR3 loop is CASSDSYRDRGLDFPEAFF. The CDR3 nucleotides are TGCGCCAGCAGTGATTCCTACCGGGACAGGGGGCTGGATTTCCCTGAAGCTTTCTTT.

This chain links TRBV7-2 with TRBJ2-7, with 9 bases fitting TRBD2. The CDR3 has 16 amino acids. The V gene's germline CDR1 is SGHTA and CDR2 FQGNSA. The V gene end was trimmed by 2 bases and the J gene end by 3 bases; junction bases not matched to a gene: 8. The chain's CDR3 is CASSLKRSAGGYEQYF. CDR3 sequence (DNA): TGTGCCAGCAGCTTAAAAAGGTCAGCGGGAGGCTACGAGCAGTACTTC. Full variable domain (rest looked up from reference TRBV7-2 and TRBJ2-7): GAGVSQSPSNKVTEKGKDVELRCDPISGHTALYWYRQSLGQGLEFLIYFQGNSAPDKSGLPSDRFSAERTGGSVSTLTIQRTQQEDSAVYLCASSLKRSAGGYEQYFGPGTRLTVT.

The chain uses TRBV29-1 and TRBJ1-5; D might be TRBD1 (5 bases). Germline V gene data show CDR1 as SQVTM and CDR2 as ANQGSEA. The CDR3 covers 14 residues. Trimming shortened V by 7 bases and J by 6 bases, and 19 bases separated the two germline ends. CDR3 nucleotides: TGCAGCGCGGGCGAGACAGATATAACTCAGCCCCAGCATTTT. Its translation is CSAGETDITQPQHF.

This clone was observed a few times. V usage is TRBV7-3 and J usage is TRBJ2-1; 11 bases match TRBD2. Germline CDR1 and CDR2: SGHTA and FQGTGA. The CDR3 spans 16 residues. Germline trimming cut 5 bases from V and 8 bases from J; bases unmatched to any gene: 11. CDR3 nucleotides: TGTGCCAGCAGCCCGGAGGGGGGACTAGCGGCCGATGAGCAGTTCTTC. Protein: CASSPEGGLAADEQFF.

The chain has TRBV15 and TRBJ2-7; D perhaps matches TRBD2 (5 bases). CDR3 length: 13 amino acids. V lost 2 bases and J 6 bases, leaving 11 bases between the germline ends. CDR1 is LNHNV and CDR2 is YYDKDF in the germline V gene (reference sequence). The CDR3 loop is CATSRHRGGEQYF. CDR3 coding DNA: TGTGCCACCAGCAGACACCGGGGTGGCGAGCAGTACTTC.

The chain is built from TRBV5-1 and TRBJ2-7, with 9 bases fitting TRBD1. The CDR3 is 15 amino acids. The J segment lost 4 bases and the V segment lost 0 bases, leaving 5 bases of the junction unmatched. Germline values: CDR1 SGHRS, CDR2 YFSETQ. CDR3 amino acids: CASSLVTGGAYEQYF. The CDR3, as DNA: TGCGCCAGCAGCTTGGTTACAGGGGGCGCATACGAGCAGTACTTC.

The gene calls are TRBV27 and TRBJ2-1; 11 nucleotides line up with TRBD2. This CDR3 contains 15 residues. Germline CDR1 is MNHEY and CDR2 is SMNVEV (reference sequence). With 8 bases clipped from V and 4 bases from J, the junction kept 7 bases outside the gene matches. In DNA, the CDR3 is TGTGCCAGCTCATCGGGACTAGCGGTATACAATGAGCAGTTCTTC. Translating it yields CASSSGLAVYNEQFF.

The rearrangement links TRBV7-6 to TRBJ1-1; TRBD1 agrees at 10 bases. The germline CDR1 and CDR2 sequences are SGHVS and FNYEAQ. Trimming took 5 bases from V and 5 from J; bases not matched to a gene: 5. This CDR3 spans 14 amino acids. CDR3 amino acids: CASSLGQGETEAFF. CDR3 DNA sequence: TGTGCCAGCAGCCTCGGACAGGGGGAAACTGAAGCTTTCTTT.

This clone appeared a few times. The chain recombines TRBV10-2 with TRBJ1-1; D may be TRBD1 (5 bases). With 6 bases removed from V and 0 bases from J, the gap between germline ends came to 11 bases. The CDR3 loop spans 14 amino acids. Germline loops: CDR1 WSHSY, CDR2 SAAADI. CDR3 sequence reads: CASREGTLNTEAFF. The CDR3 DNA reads TGCGCCAGCAGGGAAGGGACTCTGAACACTGAAGCTTTCTTT.

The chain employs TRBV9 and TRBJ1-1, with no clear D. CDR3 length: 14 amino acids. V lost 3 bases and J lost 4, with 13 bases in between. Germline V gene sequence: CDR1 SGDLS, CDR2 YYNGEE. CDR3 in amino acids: CASSALPGGTEAFF. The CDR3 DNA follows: TGTGCCAGCAGCGCGCTACCAGGTGGCACTGAAGCTTTCTTT.

Written as DNA, the CDR3 is TGCGCCAGCAGCTGGTCCCCCCGGGAGCCCTATGGCTACACCTTC. Translation gives CASSWSPREPYGYTF. The chain couples TRBV5-1 to TRBJ1-2; D is ambiguous. With 3 bases removed from V and 4 bases from J, the gap between germline ends came to 16 bases. This CDR3 contains 15 residues. In germline, CDR1 is SGHRS, CDR2 YFSETQ. Supplemented by reference TRBV5-1 and TRBJ1-2, the full variable domain reads KAGVTQTPRYLIKTRGQQVTLSCSPISGHRSVSWYQQTPGQGLQFLFEYFSETQRNKGNFPGRFSGRQFSNSRSEMNVSTLELGDSALYLCASSWSPREPYGYTFGSGTRLTVV.

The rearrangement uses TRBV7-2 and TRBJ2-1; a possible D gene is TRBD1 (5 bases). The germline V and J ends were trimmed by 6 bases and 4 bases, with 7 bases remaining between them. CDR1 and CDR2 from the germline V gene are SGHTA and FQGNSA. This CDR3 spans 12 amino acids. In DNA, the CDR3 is TGTGCCAGCAGTTCAGGGTACAATGAGCAGTTCTTC. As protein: CASSSGYNEQFF. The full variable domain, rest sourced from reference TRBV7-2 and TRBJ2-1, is GAGVSQSPSNKVTEKGKDVELRCDPISGHTALYWYRQSLGQGLEFLIYFQGNSAPDKSGLPSDRFSAERTGGSVSTLTIQRTQQEDSAVYLCASSSGYNEQFFGPGTRLTVL.

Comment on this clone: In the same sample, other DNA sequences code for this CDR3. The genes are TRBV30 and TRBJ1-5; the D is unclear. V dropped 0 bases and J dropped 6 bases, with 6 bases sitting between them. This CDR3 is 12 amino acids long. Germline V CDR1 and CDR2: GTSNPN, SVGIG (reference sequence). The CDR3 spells CAWSVRGQPQHF. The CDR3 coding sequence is TGTGCCTGGAGTGTACGAGGTCAGCCCCAGCATTTT.

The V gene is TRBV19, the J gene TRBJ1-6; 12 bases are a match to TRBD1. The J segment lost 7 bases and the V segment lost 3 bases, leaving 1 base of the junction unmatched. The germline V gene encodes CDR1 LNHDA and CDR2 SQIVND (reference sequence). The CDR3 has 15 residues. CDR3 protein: CASSMGQGANSPLHF. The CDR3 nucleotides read TGTGCCAGTAGTATGGGACAGGGGGCAAATTCACCCCTCCACTTT.

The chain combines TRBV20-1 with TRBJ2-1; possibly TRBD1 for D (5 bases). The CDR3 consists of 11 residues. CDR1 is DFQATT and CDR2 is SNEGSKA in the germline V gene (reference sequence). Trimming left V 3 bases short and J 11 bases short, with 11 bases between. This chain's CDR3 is CSASSDIQQFF. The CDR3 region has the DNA TGCAGTGCTAGTTCGGACATCCAGCAGTTCTTC.

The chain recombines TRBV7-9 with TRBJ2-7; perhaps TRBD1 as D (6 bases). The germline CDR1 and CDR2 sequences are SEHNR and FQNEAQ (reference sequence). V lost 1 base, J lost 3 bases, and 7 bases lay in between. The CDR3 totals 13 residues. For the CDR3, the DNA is TGTGCCAGCAGCTTAGAACAGGGCTACGAGCAGTACTTC. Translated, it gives CASSLEQGYEQYF.

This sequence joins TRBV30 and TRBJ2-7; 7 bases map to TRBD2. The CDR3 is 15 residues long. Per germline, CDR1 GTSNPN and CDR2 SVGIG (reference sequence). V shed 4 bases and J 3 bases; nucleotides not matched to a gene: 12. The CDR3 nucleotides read TGTGCCTGGAATCGTGGACTAGATTTAGGCTACGAGCAGTACTTC. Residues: CAWNRGLDLGYEQYF.

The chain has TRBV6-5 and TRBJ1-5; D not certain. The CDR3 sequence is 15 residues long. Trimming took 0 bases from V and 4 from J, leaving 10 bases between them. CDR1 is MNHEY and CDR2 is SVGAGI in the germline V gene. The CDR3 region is CASSYSMGRNQPQHF. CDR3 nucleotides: TGTGCCAGCAGTTACTCGATGGGGAGGAATCAGCCCCAGCATTTT.